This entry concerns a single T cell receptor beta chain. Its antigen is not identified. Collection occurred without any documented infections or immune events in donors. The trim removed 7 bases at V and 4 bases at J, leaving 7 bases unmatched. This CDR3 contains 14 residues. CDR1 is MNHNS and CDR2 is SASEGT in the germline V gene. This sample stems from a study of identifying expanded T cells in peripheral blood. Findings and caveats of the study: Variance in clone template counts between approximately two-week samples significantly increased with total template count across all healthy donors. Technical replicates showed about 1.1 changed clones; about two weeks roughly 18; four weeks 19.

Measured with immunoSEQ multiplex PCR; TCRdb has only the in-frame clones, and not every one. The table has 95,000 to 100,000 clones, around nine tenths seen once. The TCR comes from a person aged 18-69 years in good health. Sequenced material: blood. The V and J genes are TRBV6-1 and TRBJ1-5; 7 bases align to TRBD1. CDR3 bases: TGTGCCAGCATGGTGACAGGGATAAATCAGCCCCAGCATTTT. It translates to CASMVTGINQPQHF.